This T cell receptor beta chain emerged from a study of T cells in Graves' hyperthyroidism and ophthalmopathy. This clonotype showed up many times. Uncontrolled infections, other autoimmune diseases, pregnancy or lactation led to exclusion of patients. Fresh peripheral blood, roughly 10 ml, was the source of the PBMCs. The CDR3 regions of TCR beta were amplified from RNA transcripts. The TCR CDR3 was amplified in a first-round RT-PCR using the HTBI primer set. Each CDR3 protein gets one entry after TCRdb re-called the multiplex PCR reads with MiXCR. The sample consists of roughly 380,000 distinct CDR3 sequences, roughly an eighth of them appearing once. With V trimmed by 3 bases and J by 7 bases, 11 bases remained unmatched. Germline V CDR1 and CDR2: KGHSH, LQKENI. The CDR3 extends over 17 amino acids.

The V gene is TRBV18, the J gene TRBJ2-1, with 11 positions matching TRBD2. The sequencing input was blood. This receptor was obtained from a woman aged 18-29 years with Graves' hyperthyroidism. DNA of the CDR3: TGTGCCAGCTCACCGACGGCCCCGGGACTAGCGGCAAATGAGCAGTTCTTC. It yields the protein CASSPTAPGLAANEQFF.